This TCR beta chain originates from a study of spatial heterogeneity in lung cancer. Overall study: Sequencing of follow-up PBMC samples took place when they were available, at a median of around 2 years after resection. Beta-chain sequences consistently outnumbered alpha-chain sequences in detection. Study observations and caveats: Blood carried ubiquitous expanded tumor TCRs more at resection than follow-up.

As to time point: blood at routine non-recurrence follow-up after resection. Turning to this clonotype: Its specificity is not known.

TCR cDNA molecules each had a unique molecular identifier. TCRdb analysed the 5' RACE reads with MiXCR anew, one entry per CDR3 protein. The table records around 98,000 distinct CDR3 sequences, approximately 20% of them present only once. With 0 bases clipped from V and 1 base from J, the junction kept 4 bases outside the gene matches. Germline V CDR1 and CDR2: DFQATT, SNEGSKA (reference sequence). CDR3 length: 16 residues. The sample was PBMCs, taken at follow-up. The rearrangement joins TRBV20-1 to TRBJ2-5; 11 bases match TRBD2. The TCR was taken from a male donor with early-stage non-small cell lung cancer. For the CDR3, the DNA is TGCAGTGCTAGAGATCTTAGCGGGGGGGTCCAAGAGACCCAGTACTTC. This encodes CSARDLSGGVQETQYF.